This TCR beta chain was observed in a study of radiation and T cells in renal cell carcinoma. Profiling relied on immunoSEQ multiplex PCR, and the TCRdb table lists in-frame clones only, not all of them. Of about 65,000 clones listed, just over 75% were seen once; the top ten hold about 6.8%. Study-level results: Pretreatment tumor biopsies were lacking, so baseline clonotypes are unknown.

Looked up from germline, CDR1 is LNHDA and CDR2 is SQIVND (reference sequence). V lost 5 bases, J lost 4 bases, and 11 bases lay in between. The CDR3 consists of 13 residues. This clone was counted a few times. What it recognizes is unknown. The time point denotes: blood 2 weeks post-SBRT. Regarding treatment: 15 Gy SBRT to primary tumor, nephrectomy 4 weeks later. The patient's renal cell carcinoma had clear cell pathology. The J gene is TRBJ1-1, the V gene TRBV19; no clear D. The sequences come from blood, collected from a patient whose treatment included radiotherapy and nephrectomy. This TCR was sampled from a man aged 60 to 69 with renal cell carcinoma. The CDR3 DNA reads TGTGCCAGTAGTGTTGGGTTAGTCACTGAAGCTTTCTTT. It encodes CASSVGLVTEAFF.